These 26 T cell receptor beta chains came from one sample sequenced in a study of technical replicates of blood from a handful of donors (dated by TCRdb to about 2017). The library was prepared using the immunoSEQ multiplex PCR assay. TCRdb took over this immuneACCESS table, retaining in-frame rearrangements with V and J assigned. Such tables are incomplete; in checked studies, under half of the missing clones stem from an unresolved V gene, and the remainder is unexplained. This sample holds 55,000 to 75,000 clones; over 75% were observed only once. Around 4.9% of the sample belongs to the ten largest clones. The specimen was PBMCs. These receptor sequences come from a human donor in good health. Some clones in this sample may be carry-over from other donors' samples.

CDR3 bases: TGTGCCAGCAGCTTAGTTAACAGGGGGTCTGAAGCTTTCTTT. It is translated as CASSLVNRGSEAFF. This chain uses TRBV7-9 with TRBJ1-1; the match to TRBD1 covers 8 bases. The CDR3 runs 14 residues. The germline V gene encodes CDR1 SEHNR and CDR2 FQNEAQ (reference sequence). V was pared by 1 base and J by 6 bases, with 4 bases of the junction left unmatched.

This chain links TRBV14 with TRBJ2-7; no reliable D call. This CDR3 comprises 17 residues. Germline assignment: CDR1 SGHDN and CDR2 FVKESK. V was shortened by 0 bases and J by 2 bases, with 17 bases between the two germline ends. CDR3 protein: CASSQDVFPPLAYEQYF. CDR3 nucleotide sequence: TGTGCCAGCAGCCAAGACGTCTTCCCCCCCCTAGCCTACGAGCAGTACTTC. The full variable domain, in which reference TRBV14 and TRBJ2-7 provide the parts outside the CDR3, is EAGVTQFPSHSVIEKGQTVTLRCDPISGHDNLYWYRRVMGKEIKFLLHFVKESKQDESGMPNNRFLAERTGGTYSTLKVQPAELEDSGVYFCASSQDVFPPLAYEQYFGPGTRLTVT.

This CDR3 is CASPPTLYNSPLHF. The DNA for the CDR3 is TGTGCCAGCCCTCCTACTCTCTATAATTCACCCCTCCACTTT. V gene TRBV5-6 combines with J gene TRBJ1-6; D not resolved. Per the germline V gene, CDR1 is SGHDT and CDR2 is YYEEEE. V lost 7 bases and J lost 3, with 11 bases in between. This CDR3 spans 14 amino acids. The complete variable domain, with remaining parts taken from reference TRBV5-6 and TRBJ1-6, reads DAGVTQSPTHLIKTRGQQVTLRCSPKSGHDTVSWYQQALGQGPQFIFQYYEEEERQRGNFPDRFSGHQFPNYSSELNVNALLLGDSALYLCASPPTLYNSPLHFGNGTRLTVT.

The rearrangement uses TRBV7-2 and TRBJ1-4, with D perhaps matching TRBD1 (6 bases). This CDR3 has 16 residues. The V gene's germline CDR1 is SGHTA and CDR2 FQGNSA. V lost 1 base, J lost 5 bases, and 14 bases lay in between. CDR3 region: CASSLGQTGTNEKLFF. CDR3 coding DNA: TGTGCCAGCAGCTTAGGGCAGACAGGCACCAATGAAAAACTGTTTTTT.

This clone was seen more than once but under ten times. The chain combines TRBV19 with TRBJ1-1, with D hard to call. There are 13 residues in the CDR3. The germline gives CDR1 LNHDA, CDR2 SQIVND (reference sequence). V was trimmed by 7 bases and J by 11 bases, leaving 20 bases between them. CDR3 bases: TGTGCCAGTATCAACAAAGGCTGGAGTGTGGCTTTCTTT. Protein: CASINKGWSVAFF.

This clone has a handful of counts. The CDR3 region has the DNA TGTGCCAGCAGCTTTTATAACGGTCTGGGGCTAGCGTACAACTCCTACGAGCAGTACTTC. Protein sequence: CASSFYNGLGLAYNSYEQYF. V and J are TRBV7-7 and TRBJ2-7; D perhaps matches TRBD2 (6 bases). The CDR3 loop spans 20 amino acids. V was pared by 3 bases and J by 0 bases, with 27 bases between. The germline CDR1 and CDR2 sequences are SSHAT and FNYEAQ (reference sequence).

The V and J genes are TRBV9 and TRBJ2-1; 8 nucleotides line up with TRBD2. CDR3 length equals 15 residues. J was trimmed by 4 bases and V by 3 bases; bases with no gene match: 6. The germline CDR1 and CDR2 sequences are SGDLS and YYNGEE. The CDR3 DNA sequence: TGTGCCAGCAGCGCCACTAGCGGTAGTTACAATGAGCAGTTCTTC. This sequence encodes CASSATSGSYNEQFF.

This chain links TRBV4-3 with TRBJ2-5; TRBD2 is a possible D gene (5 bases). The CDR3 has 21 residues. Trimming shortened V by 1 base and J by 4 bases, and 31 bases separated the two germline ends. Germline-derived CDR1 and CDR2 are LGHNA and YSLEER. CDR3 nucleotides: TGCGCCAGCAGCCAAGCTCTGCCCTCTAGGCGGGCGACTCCCAAGAGAGAGACCCAGTACTTC. Translation gives CASSQALPSRRATPKRETQYF.

V usage is TRBV4-2 and J usage is TRBJ1-2; D gene uncertain. The CDR3 sequence is 17 residues long. Germline assignment: CDR1 LGHNA and CDR2 YNFKEQ. With 0 bases removed from V and 0 bases from J, the gap between germline ends came to 14 bases. The CDR3 is CASSQDLGRVANYGYTF. In DNA, the CDR3 is TGTGCCAGCAGCCAAGACCTTGGGAGGGTTGCTAACTATGGCTACACCTTC.

The rearrangement uses TRBV5-1 and TRBJ2-2; D perhaps matches TRBD2 (6 bases). The CDR3 runs 14 residues. Germline V gene data show CDR1 as SGHRS and CDR2 as YFSETQ. Trimming left V 5 bases short and J 6 bases short, with 14 bases between. The CDR3 spells CASSPFAGPGELFF. The CDR3 region has the DNA TGCGCCAGCAGTCCCTTCGCGGGGCCCGGGGAGCTGTTTTTT.

The chain combines TRBV7-9 with TRBJ1-1, with 9 bases lining up with TRBD1. The trim removed 4 bases at V and 9 bases at J, leaving 6 bases unmatched. Germline V gene sequence: CDR1 SEHNR, CDR2 FQNEAQ (reference sequence). This CDR3 has 13 residues. CDR3 in DNA: TGTGCCAGCAGCTCGGGACAGGGTTATCAAGCTTTCTTT. Protein sequence: CASSSGQGYQAFF.

The V gene is TRBV30, the J gene TRBJ1-5, with TRBD1 identical over 8 bases. V lost 1 base to trimming and J lost 2 bases; unmatched junction nucleotides: 4. Germline CDR1 is GTSNPN and CDR2 is SVGIG (reference sequence). CDR3 length: 15 residues. The CDR3 DNA reads as TGTGCCTGGAGTGACGGACAGGGTGGCAATCAGCCCCAGCATTTT. It is translated as CAWSDGQGGNQPQHF.

In DNA, the CDR3 is TGCAGCGTTGAATTCGGTCACTACGAGCAGTACTTC. Its protein is CSVEFGHYEQYF. The rearrangement links TRBV29-1 to TRBJ2-7; D is unclear. The CDR3 loop spans 12 amino acids. The germline V gene encodes CDR1 SQVTM and CDR2 ANQGSEA. Trimming removed 2 bases at V and 3 bases at J, with 8 bases between.

This clone appeared a few times. The chain joins TRBV7-9 to TRBJ2-1, with 8 positions matching TRBD2. V shed 5 bases and J 1 base; nucleotides not matched to a gene: 10. CDR1 is SEHNR and CDR2 is FQNEAQ in the germline V gene (reference sequence). The CDR3 consists of 17 residues. The CDR3, as DNA: TGTGCCAGCAGCCCTTCCCCCAGCGGGGGTTCCTACAATGAGCAGTTCTTC. Protein product: CASSPSPSGGSYNEQFF.

This clone was observed once. The rearrangement joins TRBV9 to TRBJ2-5; possibly TRBD1 for D (6 bases). This CDR3 comprises 15 residues. The V gene lost 2 bases and the J gene lost 7 bases, with 18 bases spanning the gap. CDR1 and CDR2 (germline): SGDLS, YYNGEE. CDR3 sequence (DNA): TGTGCCAGCAGCGTTAGCGACAGGACTGAGGGGACCCAGTACTTC. It translates to CASSVSDRTEGTQYF.

The genes are TRBV6-5 and TRBJ2-7; D possibly corresponds to TRBD2 (7 bases). The CDR3 extends over 13 amino acids. Trimming stripped 5 bases from V and 2 bases from J, with 10 bases between. Germline V lookup: CDR1 MNHEY, CDR2 SVGAGI. CDR3 protein: CASSKGGAYEQYF. Written as DNA, the CDR3 is TGTGCCAGCAGTAAGGGGGGGGCCTACGAGCAGTACTTC.

This rearrangement joins TRBV5-4 to TRBJ1-1; a possible D gene is TRBD1 (5 bases). This CDR3 contains 16 residues. The germline V gene has CDR1 SGHNT and CDR2 YYREEE (reference sequence). V was trimmed by 4 bases and J by 0 bases, leaving 16 bases between them. The CDR3 bases are TGTGCCAGCAGCAGGGGTGGGAGGGGCATGAACACTGAAGCTTTCTTT. Translating it yields CASSRGGRGMNTEAFF. The full variable domain, rest sourced from reference TRBV5-4 and TRBJ1-1, is ETGVTQSPTHLIKTRGQQVTLRCSSQSGHNTVSWYQQALGQGPQFIFQYYREEENGRGNFPPRFSGLQFPNYSSELNVNALELDDSALYLCASSRGGRGMNTEAFFGQGTRLTVV.

This clone appeared a single time. V is TRBV6-6 and J is TRBJ2-2; 11 bases match TRBD1. Looked up from germline, CDR1 is MNHNY and CDR2 is SVGAGI (reference sequence). The CDR3 covers 15 residues. Trimming at V came to 7 bases and at J to 6 bases, leaving 7 bases not matched to a gene. This CDR3 reads CASNTGQGGPGELFF. The CDR3 nucleotides read TGTGCCAGCAATACGGGACAGGGGGGCCCCGGGGAGCTGTTTTTT.

This chain connects TRBV13 to TRBJ1-3, with no clear D. The CDR3 is made up of 12 amino acids. From germline, CDR1 is PRHDT and CDR2 FYEKMQ (reference sequence). Trimming took off 3 bases at V and 5 bases at J, with 5 bases between the two ends. The CDR3 is CASSFGRNTIYF. The CDR3 region has the DNA TGTGCCAGCAGCTTCGGGAGAAACACCATATATTTT.

The chain uses TRBV9 and TRBJ1-1; D remains unclear. V lost 4 bases and J lost 3, with 10 bases in between. Germline V CDR1 and CDR2: SGDLS, YYNGEE. CDR3 size: 13 residues. In DNA form, the CDR3 reads TGTGCCAGCAGCCGCCGAGGTGACACTGAAGCTTTCTTT. Residues: CASSRRGDTEAFF. The full variable domain, rest sourced from reference TRBV9 and TRBJ1-1, is DSGVTQTPKHLITATGQRVTLRCSPRSGDLSVYWYQQSLDQGLQFLIQYYNGEERAKGNILERFSAQQFPDLHSELNLSSLELGDSALYFCASSRRGDTEAFFGQGTRLTVV.

This clone was found once. The CDR3 DNA reads TGTGCCAGCAGCTTAATTGACAGGCCCACAGATACGCAGTATTTT. It codes for CASSLIDRPTDTQYF. The chain is built from TRBV5-6 and TRBJ2-3; possibly TRBD1 for D (6 bases). The CDR3 consists of 15 residues. The V end was cut by 2 bases, the J end by 2 bases, with 12 bases between. CDR1 is SGHDT, CDR2 YYEEEE, per germline.

This clone came up once. This chain connects TRBV6-1 to TRBJ2-7; 8 nucleotides line up with TRBD1. Germline trimming cut 6 bases from V and 2 bases from J; bases unmatched to any gene: 9. The CDR3 covers 15 residues. CDR1 and CDR2 from the germline V gene are MNHNS and SASEGT. CDR3 region: CASSKGTGEAYEQYF. CDR3 DNA: TGTGCCAGCAGCAAAGGGACAGGAGAGGCCTACGAGCAGTACTTC.

This sequence joins TRBV15 and TRBJ1-2; D perhaps matches TRBD1 (6 bases). The CDR3 extends over 15 amino acids. Trimming stripped 0 bases from V and 8 bases from J, with 16 bases between. The germline CDR1 and CDR2 sequences are LNHNV and YYDKDF (reference sequence). CDR3: CATSRDRGPTRGYTF. In DNA, the CDR3 is TGTGCCACCAGCAGAGACAGGGGCCCGACCAGGGGCTACACCTTC.

The chain links TRBV7-2 to TRBJ2-5; D might be TRBD1 (5 bases). Germline CDR1 and CDR2: SGHTA and FQGNSA. The CDR3 is made up of 16 amino acids. V lost 6 bases and J lost 5, with 22 bases in between. The CDR3 loop reads CASSPGGVRGVETQYF. As DNA, the CDR3 is TGTGCCAGCAGTCCGGGCGGCGTTAGGGGTGTGGAGACCCAGTACTTC.

The chain joins TRBV5-4 to TRBJ1-1; TRBD1 is a possible D gene (6 bases). The CDR3 is 15 residues long. V shed 3 bases and J shed 4 bases, with 16 bases lying between them. Germline lookup yields CDR1 SGHNT and CDR2 YYREEE (reference sequence). In DNA form, the CDR3 reads TGTGCCAGCAGCTACCAAACACAGGGCTTCACTGAAGCTTTCTTT. Translating gives CASSYQTQGFTEAFF.

The chain employs TRBV5-1 and TRBJ2-3; D perhaps matches TRBD2 (6 bases). This CDR3 is 15 amino acids long. Deletions cut 6 bases from V and 6 bases from J, with 20 bases between. Germline V gives CDR1 SGHRS, CDR2 YFSETQ. CDR3 nucleotides: TGCGCCAGCACGACGGGGACTCGATCGTTGGATACGCAGTATTTT. It encodes CASTTGTRSLDTQYF.